This T cell receptor beta chain was obtained from a study of shared clonotypes between healthy human individuals. The CDR3 covers 11 residues. Germline V gives CDR1 MNHEY, CDR2 SMNVEV (reference sequence). Trimming shortened V by 2 bases and J by 3 bases, and 2 bases separated the two germline ends. On sorted subsets, replicate PCRs used about 180 ng DNA, or around 30,000 T cell genomes. Produced via immunoSEQ multiplex PCR; TCRdb's table is partial and in-frame only. This table holds fewer than 3 million clones, approximately 90% found once. Findings of the study overall: The sharing of 5% to 6.5% of naive CD4 clonotypes was seen across a handful of donors.

This clone was recorded a few times. Its target is not known. Other DNA sequences of this sample code for an identical CDR3. Sequencing was carried out using naive CD4+ T cells from PBMCs. The subset here: CD45RA+ positively selected. The sequence was obtained from a man younger than 35 in good health. Some clones in this sample may be carry-over from other donors' samples. J is TRBJ2-7 and V is TRBV27, with D unclear. CDR3 amino acids: CASSLGYEQYF. Here the CDR3 DNA reads TGTGCCAGCAGTTTAGGCTACGAGCAGTACTTC.